The 8 T cell receptor beta chains listed next were all sequenced from one sample in a study of cytomegalovirus exposure and HLA in healthy donors. The primer mix had 60 Vbeta and 13 Jbeta primers. TCRdb's table, derived via immunoSEQ multiplex PCR, lists solely in-frame clones and lacks some. Recorded for this sample: some 67,000 clones. The source material was PBMCs. The receptors derive from a woman aged 30 to 39 in good health and CMV-seronegative.

The rearrangement joins TRBV4-3 to TRBJ2-2; 13 positions match TRBD2. Looked up from germline, CDR1 is LGHNA and CDR2 is YSLEER. This CDR3 spans 16 amino acids. Losses at the gene ends were 3 bases for V and 4 bases for J; bases not matched to a gene: 2. The CDR3 reads CASSHTSGGATGELFF. CDR3 sequence (DNA): TGCGCCAGCAGCCATACTAGCGGGGGGGCCACCGGGGAGCTGTTTTTT.

DNA for the CDR3: TGTGCCAGCAAACGGTACCTGGAGTATGGCGGGGAGCTGTTTTTT. The encoded protein is CASKRYLEYGGELFF. The V and J genes are TRBV6-6 and TRBJ2-2; D unclear. Germline lookup yields CDR1 MNHNY and CDR2 SVGAGI (reference sequence). The CDR3 runs to 15 residues. V lost 7 bases and J 7 bases, leaving 19 bases between the germline ends.

The V gene is TRBV28, the J gene TRBJ2-7; 8 bases agree with TRBD1. Per germline, CDR1 MDHEN and CDR2 SYDVKM. This CDR3 is 15 amino acids long. The ends lost 6 bases at V and 1 base at J; junction bases unmatched: 8. The CDR3: CASSPWQGASYEQYF. For the CDR3, the DNA is TGTGCCAGCAGCCCGTGGCAGGGGGCATCCTACGAGCAGTACTTC.

The chain combines TRBV2 with TRBJ2-7; weak D call: TRBD2 (7 bases). Trimming took off 8 bases at V and 5 bases at J, with 19 bases between the two ends. The CDR3 contains 14 residues. Germline CDR1 SNHLY, CDR2 FYNNEI. CDR3 bases: TGTGCCAGCGGACTTGGGGGGGGGCAGGACGAGCAGTACTTC. This translates into CASGLGGGQDEQYF.

The J gene is TRBJ2-1, the V gene TRBV28; 13 bases align to TRBD2. The germline CDR1 and CDR2 sequences are MDHEN and SYDVKM. Trimming removed 6 bases from V and 6 bases from J; junction bases left unmatched: 11. This CDR3 has 17 residues. Here the CDR3 reads CASRSGLAGWGLNEQFF. DNA for the CDR3: TGTGCCAGCAGGTCGGGACTAGCGGGGTGGGGGCTCAATGAGCAGTTCTTC.

The genes are TRBV19 and TRBJ1-6, with a tentative D call TRBD1 (5 bases). V was cut by 7 bases and J by 6 bases, with 16 bases left in between. The CDR3 spans 15 residues. Germline V gene sequence: CDR1 LNHDA, CDR2 SQIVND (reference sequence). CDR3 bases: TGTGCCAGTACCTGGGGGGGAGCGTCTAATTCACCCCTCCACTTT. It yields the protein CASTWGGASNSPLHF.

The chain combines TRBV6-1 with TRBJ1-4; TRBD1 is a possible D gene (5 bases). This CDR3 is built from 15 residues. Germline V gene sequence: CDR1 MNHNS, CDR2 SASEGT. The germline V and J ends were trimmed by 3 bases and 7 bases, with 15 bases remaining between them. In nucleotides, the CDR3 is TGTGCCAGCAGTGATTTGCAGGGAAGGAGTGAAAAACTGTTTTTT. Its protein is CASSDLQGRSEKLFF.

The genes are TRBV4-1 and TRBJ2-2, with a weak D call TRBD1 (6 bases). V was cut by 6 bases and J by 3 bases, with 14 bases left in between. Germline-derived CDR1 and CDR2 are MGHRA and YSYEKL. The CDR3 contains 15 residues. The CDR3 DNA sequence: TGCGCCAGCAGGCACGACAGGTTTTACACCGGGGAGCTGTTTTTT. This sequence encodes CASRHDRFYTGELFF.